This passage covers 17 T cell receptor beta chains from one sample sequenced in a study of T cell repertoires and leukemia-associated antigens. These TCRs are of unknown antigen specificity. TCRdb re-derived calls from the 5' RACE reads in MiXCR, one entry per CDR3 protein. The repertoire holds approximately 12,000 distinct CDR3 sequences, with more than 40% as singletons. Material: CD3+ T cells sorted from blood and cultured. These TCRs come from a female donor in good health.

This clonotype has at least ten counts. This chain joins TRBV2 and TRBJ1-3; no definite D call. CDR1 is SNHLY and CDR2 is FYNNEI in the germline V gene. This CDR3 contains 14 residues. Trimming stripped 3 bases from V and 2 bases from J, with 8 bases between. The CDR3 here is CASSELQAGNTIYF. The CDR3 DNA reads as TGTGCCAGCAGTGAGCTCCAGGCTGGAAACACCATATATTTT.

This clonotype was observed a handful of times. J is TRBJ1-3 and V is TRBV20-1; 10 nucleotides match TRBD1. The CDR3 spans 15 residues. The germline V gene has CDR1 DFQATT and CDR2 SNEGSKA (reference sequence). V was pared by 3 bases and J by 4 bases, with 6 bases of the junction left unmatched. CDR3 residues: CSASPGQGLGNTIYF. The DNA of the CDR3 is TGCAGTGCTAGCCCGGGACAGGGGCTCGGAAACACCATATATTTT.

This clonotype has a count of ten or more. A junction boundary mismatches the germline segment, possibly from a read error. This rearrangement joins TRBV7-9 to TRBJ2-7, with unresolved D. Looked up from germline, CDR1 is SEHNR and CDR2 is FQNEAQ (reference sequence). There are 13 residues in the CDR3. The CDR3 DNA reads as TGTGCCAGCAGCTTAAACGGTAGAAGCAAGTTCCACTTC. Residues: CASSLNGRSKFHF.

This clonotype occurred many times. The V call is TRBV6-2 or TRBV6-3, the J call TRBJ2-3; 7 bases fit TRBD1. The CDR3 contains 15 residues. The J segment lost 0 bases and the V segment lost 8 bases, leaving 8 bases of the junction unmatched. Germline-derived CDR1 and CDR2 are MNHEY and SVGEGT. CDR3 DNA sequence: TGTGCCAGCTCATCCGGACAGGCTAGCACAGATACGCAGTATTTT. Its translation is CASSSGQASTDTQYF.

This clonotype came up many times. The V call is TRBV7-2, the J call TRBJ2-2, with D possibly TRBD1 on 6 matching bases. Trimming removed 1 base from V and 7 bases from J, with 22 bases in between. In germline, CDR1 is SGHTA, CDR2 FQGNSA. The CDR3 has 18 residues. The CDR3 coding sequence is TGTGCCAGCAGCTTAGTAGCCTGGGACACGGACTTTAGCGGGGAGCTGTTTTTT. Its protein product is CASSLVAWDTDFSGELFF.

A remark on this clonotype: Because the CDR3 is missing its conserved closing phenylalanine or tryptophan, this is likely a read error. The chain is built from TRBV7-6 and TRBJ2-1, with D perhaps TRBD2 (6 bases). V lost 1 base, J lost 8 bases, and 15 bases lay in between. Germline V gives CDR1 SGHVS, CDR2 FNYEAQ. This CDR3 has 15 amino acids. Written as DNA, the CDR3 is TGTGCCAGCAGCTTAGTCGGGAGCGCCCCCTATGAGCAGTTCCTC. As protein: CASSLVGSAPYEQFL.

J is TRBJ2-3 and V is TRBV11-2, with 7 bases lining up with TRBD2. Germline-derived CDR1 and CDR2 are SGHAT and FQNNGV. V lost 4 bases, J lost 3 bases, and 10 bases stayed unmatched. The CDR3 has 16 residues. Written as DNA, the CDR3 is TGTGCCAGCAGCTACCTCGGACTAGTAGGGACAGATACGCAGTATTTT. Protein sequence: CASSYLGLVGTDTQYF.

Concerning this clonotype: A read error may produce the germline difference seen at one junction end. The rearrangement links TRBV6-2 or TRBV6-3 to TRBJ1-1, with TRBD1 as a possible D gene (5 bases). In germline, CDR1 is MNHEY, CDR2 SVGEGT. The CDR3 is 12 amino acids. CDR3 region: CTSSTRVTAAFF. The CDR3 bases are TGTACCAGCAGTACCAGGGTCACTGCAGCTTTCTTT.

Only a few counts were recorded for this clonotype. This chain joins TRBV7-9 and TRBJ2-5; no clear D. Trimming took 2 bases from V and 3 from J, leaving 4 bases between them. CDR1 and CDR2 from the germline V gene are SEHNR and FQNEAQ (reference sequence). The CDR3 has 12 residues. The chain's CDR3 is CASSLPEETQYF. The CDR3 region has the DNA TGTGCCAGCAGCTTACCCGAAGAGACCCAGTACTTC.

The rearrangement uses TRBV7-3 and TRBJ2-1; 14 bases match TRBD2. The CDR3 covers 15 residues. CDR1 is SGHTA and CDR2 is FQGTGA in the germline V gene. After removal of 5 bases from V and 10 bases from J, the junction contained 7 bases not matched to a gene. CDR3 DNA: TGTGCCAGCAGCGGGGGACTAGCGGGAGTCAACGAGCAGTTCTTC. It yields the protein CASSGGLAGVNEQFF.

This clonotype was observed a handful of times. This chain joins TRBV10-2 and TRBJ2-5, with D unclear. V shed 10 bases and J shed 5 bases, with 17 bases lying between them. CDR1 WSHSY and CDR2 SAAADI come from the germline V gene. The CDR3 runs 13 residues. CDR3 in amino acids: CATLKPGVETQYF. In DNA, the CDR3 is TGCGCCACCCTCAAACCAGGCGTGGAGACCCAGTACTTC.

This clonotype is medium-sized in the sample. The rearrangement links TRBV5-1 to TRBJ2-3, with 11 bases that match TRBD2. The germline V gene encodes CDR1 SGHRS and CDR2 YFSETQ. V lost 4 bases and J lost 0; bases outside the gene matches: 7. This CDR3 comprises 17 residues. The CDR3: CASSGTGTSGSTDTQYF. The CDR3 nucleotides read TGCGCCAGCAGCGGGACCGGGACTAGCGGAAGCACAGATACGCAGTATTTT.

This clonotype has ten or more counts. A much larger clone sits a single nucleotide away, making a read error possible. CDR3 loop: CVSSQAQRQETQYF. For the CDR3, the DNA is TGCGTCAGCAGCCAAGCCCAAAGACAGGAGACCCAGTACTTC. The V call is TRBV4-1, the J call TRBJ2-5, with D perhaps matching TRBD1 (5 bases). CDR3 size: 14 residues. Germline CDR1 MGHRA, CDR2 YSYEKL.

The chain is built from TRBV20-1 and TRBJ2-2; 8 nucleotides agree with TRBD2. This CDR3 comprises 15 residues. The germline V gene has CDR1 DFQATT and CDR2 SNEGSKA (reference sequence). The ends lost 6 bases at V and 1 base at J; junction bases unmatched: 7. CDR3 amino acids: CSAQAGDGNTGELFF. The CDR3 bases are TGCAGTGCGCAAGCGGGAGACGGGAACACCGGGGAGCTGTTTTTT.

Regarding this clonotype: One junction end disagrees with the germline gene, perhaps due to a read error. CDR3 DNA: TGTGCCACCAGCAGAGATTATAGCTTTTCTCACAATGGGCAGTTCTTC. Translating it yields CATSRDYSFSHNGQFF. The V call is TRBV15, the J call TRBJ2-1; D call uncertain. Germline CDR1 is LNHNV and CDR2 is YYDKDF (reference sequence). CDR3 size: 16 residues.

Sample share makes this clonotype medium-sized. This chain connects TRBV7-9 to TRBJ2-1; weak D call: TRBD2 (6 bases). V was trimmed by 6 bases and J by 7 bases, leaving 22 bases between them. The CDR3 contains 16 residues. From germline, CDR1 is SEHNR and CDR2 FQNEAQ (reference sequence). The CDR3 reads CASSPHPREKGNEQFF. The CDR3 DNA sequence: TGTGCCAGCAGTCCCCACCCGCGGGAAAAAGGGAATGAGCAGTTCTTC.

This clonotype occurred a few times. The chain has TRBV29-1 and TRBJ2-2; 7 bases align to TRBD2. The CDR3 loop spans 14 amino acids. Looked up from germline, CDR1 is SQVTM and CDR2 is ANQGSEA. V was clipped by 4 bases and J by 1 base; unmatched bases: 3. This CDR3 is CSVAKRENTGELFF. The CDR3 DNA reads TGCAGCGTTGCAAAGCGGGAGAACACCGGGGAGCTGTTTTTT.